This T cell receptor beta chain came from a study of spatial heterogeneity in lung cancer. Study findings and constraints: Tumor TCRs that were ubiquitous and expanded showed up in blood more at resection than follow-up.

CDR1 and CDR2 from the germline V gene are MGHRA and YSYEKL. This CDR3 region has 19 residues. This clonotype showed up just a few times. Its antigen is as yet unknown. The junction shows a germline mismatch at one end, possibly a read error. TCRdb called the 5' RACE reads again in MiXCR, with one record for every CDR3 protein. The repertoire has about 94,000 distinct CDR3 sequences, approximately 20% of them found once; the top ten carry 21%. As for time point: blood at routine non-recurrence follow-up after resection. Unsorted samples of tumor, nontumor lung or frozen PBMC had their whole RNA sequenced.

The input for sequencing was PBMCs, taken at follow-up. This sequence was found in a male donor with early-stage non-small cell lung cancer. The V call is TRBV4-1, the J call TRBJ1-1; TRBD1 aligns across 8 bases. CDR3: CTSSQGDFDRGARGTEAFF. In DNA, the CDR3 is TGCACCAGCAGCCAGGGGGATTTCGACAGGGGCGCCAGAGGCACTGAAGCTTTCTTT.